The 27 T cell receptor beta chains presented below share a single source sample, sequenced in a study of T cells after yellow fever vaccination. MiXCR, run by TCRdb on the 5' RACE reads, gives a single entry per CDR3 protein. The profile shows some 600,000 distinct CDR3 sequences, about a sixth of them singletons. Specimen: PBMCs, collected 5 to 6 days after the first yellow fever vaccination. These receptors came from a young man who received the YFV17D yellow fever vaccine.

There are a few counts of this clonotype. This sequence joins TRBV7-9 and TRBJ2-7, with TRBD1 matching 9 bases. J lost 5 bases, V lost 3 bases, and 8 bases had no gene match. The CDR3 totals 15 residues. Germline V gene sequence: CDR1 SEHNR, CDR2 FQNEAQ (reference sequence). The CDR3, as DNA: TGTGCCAGCAGCTTCCCACAAGGGACAGGGAACGAGCAGTACTTC. This gives the protein CASSFPQGTGNEQYF. The entire variable domain, with the rest obtained from reference TRBV7-9 and TRBJ2-7, is as follows: DTGVSQNPRHKITKRGQNVTFRCDPISEHNRLYWYRQTLGQGPEFLTYFQNEAQLEKSRLLSDRFSAERPKGSFSTLEIQRTEQGDSAMYLCASSFPQGTGNEQYFGPGTRLTVT.

This clonotype was detected ten times or more. V usage is TRBV20-1 and J usage is TRBJ1-1; no clear D gene. V lost 6 bases, J lost 1 base, and 9 bases lay in between. Germline V gives CDR1 DFQATT, CDR2 SNEGSKA (reference sequence). This CDR3 region has 12 residues. The CDR3 DNA reads as TGCAGTGCACTCCCGGGGAACACTGAAGCTTTCTTT. Its translation: CSALPGNTEAFF.

There are a few counts of this clonotype. For the CDR3, the DNA is TGTGCCACCAGTGATTCTGGGGACAGATCCACAGATACGCAGTATTTT. Its protein is CATSDSGDRSTDTQYF. This chain joins TRBV24-1 and TRBJ2-3; 7 bases match TRBD1. The CDR3 totals 16 residues. Germline V gene sequence: CDR1 KGHDR, CDR2 SFDVKD. V lost 2 bases to trimming and J lost 2 bases; unmatched junction nucleotides: 6.

Only a few counts were recorded for this clonotype. The V gene is TRBV5-6, the J gene TRBJ1-1; D may be TRBD1 (5 bases). Trimming took off 3 bases at V and 2 bases at J, with 14 bases between the two ends. CDR3 size: 15 residues. Looked up from germline, CDR1 is SGHDT and CDR2 is YYEEEE. CDR3 amino acids: CASSSLGQGNTEAFF. The DNA of the CDR3 is TGTGCCAGCAGCTCCCTAGGTCAGGGAAACACTGAAGCTTTCTTT.

CDR3 sequence: CASRVEGADTQYF. DNA of the CDR3: TGTGCCAGCAGGGTGGAGGGCGCAGATACGCAGTATTTT. The V call is TRBV6-9, the J call TRBJ2-3; D is perhaps TRBD2 (6 bases). V gave up 6 bases and J gave up 4 bases, with 11 bases separating them. This CDR3 is 13 amino acids long. CDR1 and CDR2 (germline): MNHGY, SVAAGI.

The J gene is TRBJ2-1, the V gene TRBV27; D call uncertain. Trimming pared 3 bases from V and 4 bases from J, leaving 10 bases between. The CDR3 sequence is 14 residues long. Looked up from germline, CDR1 is MNHEY and CDR2 is SMNVEV (reference sequence). CDR3 bases: TGTGCCAGCAGTTTGGGCATTTTATACAATGAGCAGTTCTTC. This translates into CASSLGILYNEQFF.

The J gene is TRBJ2-3, the V gene TRBV5-1; D not certain. The CDR3 spans 14 residues. Germline CDR1 and CDR2: SGHRS and YFSETQ. The germline V and J ends were trimmed by 0 bases and 6 bases, with 11 bases remaining between them. The CDR3 loop reads CASSLEGPADTQYF. In DNA, the CDR3 is TGCGCCAGCAGCTTGGAGGGCCCAGCCGATACGCAGTATTTT. Full variable domain (remainder filled in from reference TRBV5-1 and TRBJ2-3): KAGVTQTPRYLIKTRGQQVTLSCSPISGHRSVSWYQQTPGQGLQFLFEYFSETQRNKGNFPGRFSGRQFSNSRSEMNVSTLELGDSALYLCASSLEGPADTQYFGPGTRLTVL.

This clonotype came up a few times. V and J are TRBV29-1 and TRBJ2-2; TRBD1 might be the D (5 bases). CDR1 and CDR2 (germline): SQVTM, ANQGSEA. The CDR3 has 12 residues. With 7 bases removed from V and 3 bases from J, the gap between germline ends came to 9 bases. The CDR3 sequence: CSAHRHTGELFF. The CDR3 region has the DNA TGCAGCGCCCACAGGCACACCGGGGAGCTGTTTTTT.

This clonotype was picked up a small number of times. V gene TRBV2 combines with J gene TRBJ2-5; D is uncertain. Trimming shortened V by 6 bases and J by 3 bases, and 17 bases separated the two germline ends. From germline, CDR1 is SNHLY and CDR2 FYNNEI. The CDR3 length is 15 residues. CDR3 loop: CASRELTAAEETQYF. In DNA, the CDR3 is TGTGCCAGCAGGGAGTTAACGGCGGCCGAAGAGACCCAGTACTTC.

The chain couples TRBV5-5 to TRBJ2-7, with TRBD1 identical over 8 bases. The germline V gene has CDR1 SGHKS and CDR2 YYEKEE (reference sequence). Unmatched junction bases numbered 8, after V lost 5 bases and J lost 4 bases. The CDR3 is 14 amino acids. The CDR3 reads CASRSTGEKYEQYF. The CDR3 DNA sequence: TGTGCCAGCAGGTCGACAGGGGAAAAGTACGAGCAGTACTTC.

This clonotype was counted between two and nine times. The J gene is TRBJ2-3, the V gene TRBV9; D is perhaps TRBD2 (6 bases). Germline V CDR1 and CDR2: SGDLS, YYNGEE. CDR3 length: 18 residues. The germline V and J ends were trimmed by 0 bases and 4 bases, with 21 bases remaining between them. The CDR3 coding sequence is TGTGCCAGCAGCGTAGCAACGGGAGCGGCCACCAAACCAGATACGCAGTATTTT. This translates into CASSVATGAATKPDTQYF.

The chain carries TRBV20-1 and TRBJ2-3; D is unresolved. The ends were cut back, 6 bases at V and 2 bases at J, with 18 bases in the middle. Germline V gene data show CDR1 as DFQATT and CDR2 as SNEGSKA (reference sequence). This CDR3 region has 15 residues. The CDR3 nucleotides are TGCAGTGCCCCAGAACCCCGGGTCTTCACAGATACGCAGTATTTT. Its protein product is CSAPEPRVFTDTQYF.

This clonotype was recorded a few times. The genes are TRBV9 and TRBJ2-5; TRBD2 matches at 8 bases. This CDR3 comprises 23 residues. Per germline, CDR1 SGDLS and CDR2 YYNGEE. V lost 0 bases, J lost 0 bases, and 25 bases stayed unmatched. Written as DNA, the CDR3 is TGTGCCAGCAGCGTAGGTACAACCCAGGGAGCGGGGGTTCGCTCAAAATACCAAGAGACCCAGTACTTC. It specifies CASSVGTTQGAGVRSKYQETQYF.

V and J are TRBV7-3 and TRBJ2-5; possible D gene TRBD1, 5 bases. Germline V gives CDR1 SGHTA, CDR2 FQGTGA. This CDR3 spans 13 amino acids. Trimming left V 6 bases short and J 5 bases short, with 13 bases between. CDR3 DNA: TGTGCCAGCAGTTTGGGGCCAGACGAGACCCAGTACTTC. The encoded protein is CASSLGPDETQYF.

This clonotype came up a few times. V gene TRBV6-1 combines with J gene TRBJ1-1; no definite D call. From germline, CDR1 is MNHNS and CDR2 SASEGT. V was shortened by 5 bases and J by 3 bases, with 10 bases between the two germline ends. There are 13 residues in the CDR3. The chain's CDR3 is CASSLIRDTEAFF. CDR3 in DNA: TGTGCCAGCAGTCTAATTAGGGACACTGAAGCTTTCTTT.

V and J are TRBV12-3 or TRBV12-4 and TRBJ1-2, with unresolved D. The CDR3 is 10 amino acids. Trimming left V 11 bases short and J 4 bases short, with 8 bases between. In DNA, the CDR3 is TGTGCCTCTTACCGCTATGGCTACACCTTC. Its protein product is CASYRYGYTF.

The chain is built from TRBV9 and TRBJ1-6; D is unresolved. The V end was cut by 6 bases, the J end by 3 bases, with 10 bases between. CDR1 is SGDLS, CDR2 YYNGEE, per germline. The CDR3 consists of 14 residues. The CDR3 loop is CASTGLLYNSPLHF. The CDR3 DNA reads TGTGCCAGCACCGGCCTCCTCTATAATTCACCCCTCCACTTT. Full variable domain (remainder filled in from reference TRBV9 and TRBJ1-6): DSGVTQTPKHLITATGQRVTLRCSPRSGDLSVYWYQQSLDQGLQFLIQYYNGEERAKGNILERFSAQQFPDLHSELNLSSLELGDSALYFCASTGLLYNSPLHFGNGTRLTVT.

This sequence joins TRBV5-5 and TRBJ1-5; 7 bases are a match to TRBD1. The V gene's germline CDR1 is SGHKS and CDR2 YYEKEE (reference sequence). CDR3 length: 16 residues. The V segment lost 1 base and the J segment 4 bases; nucleotides outside the gene matches: 8. The CDR3: CASSLRGRGVNQPQHF. DNA of the CDR3: TGTGCCAGCAGCTTGAGGGGGCGCGGGGTGAATCAGCCCCAGCATTTT.

The chain combines TRBV4-1 with TRBJ1-1, with D hard to call. The CDR3 consists of 13 residues. CDR1 and CDR2 (germline): MGHRA, YSYEKL. Trimming took 1 base from V and 11 from J, leaving 14 bases between them. CDR3 sequence: CASSQVLYGFAFF. The CDR3 DNA sequence: TGCGCCAGCAGCCAAGTTTTATACGGGTTTGCTTTCTTT.

The CDR3 DNA sequence: TGTGCCTGGAGTGTCAGCGCATCAGGGCTGGGCACAGATACGCAGTATTTT. Its translation: CAWSVSASGLGTDTQYF. V is TRBV30 and J is TRBJ2-3, with a weak D call TRBD1 (5 bases). Trimming stripped 0 bases from V and 1 base from J, with 17 bases between. The CDR3 loop spans 17 amino acids. Germline V gives CDR1 GTSNPN, CDR2 SVGIG (reference sequence). The full variable domain, with the rest looked up from reference TRBV30 and TRBJ2-3, is SQTIHQWPATLVQPVGSPLSLECTVEGTSNPNLYWYRQAAGRGLQLLFYSVGIGQISSEVPQNLSASRPQDRQFILSSKKLLLSDSGFYLCAWSVSASGLGTDTQYFGPGTRLTVL.

This clonotype was observed a few times. The rearrangement links TRBV20-1 to TRBJ2-7; no definite D call. This CDR3 spans 15 amino acids. The V end lost 1 base, the J end lost 2 bases, and 15 bases lay between the germline ends. CDR1 DFQATT and CDR2 SNEGSKA come from the germline V gene (reference sequence). DNA for the CDR3: TGCAGTGCTAGAGGGAGAAGAATTGAGGCCTACGAGCAGTACGTC. This sequence encodes CSARGRRIEAYEQYV.

This chain links TRBV3-1 with TRBJ2-3, with 11 positions matching TRBD2. The V and J ends lost 5 bases and 3 bases, in that order; junction bases with no gene match: 7. CDR3 size: 16 residues. The V gene's germline CDR1 is LGHDT and CDR2 YNNKEL (reference sequence). For the CDR3, the DNA is TGTGCCAGCAGCGCATTTCGACTAGCGGGAACAGATACGCAGTATTTT. Its translation: CASSAFRLAGTDTQYF.

The gene calls are TRBV6-1 and TRBJ2-7; 7 bases map to TRBD2. In germline, CDR1 is MNHNS, CDR2 SASEGT. The CDR3 is 14 amino acids. The ends lost 5 bases at V and 0 bases at J; junction bases unmatched: 4. The CDR3 sequence is CASSTTGGSYEQYF. CDR3 sequence (DNA): TGTGCCAGCAGTACAACGGGGGGCTCCTACGAGCAGTACTTC.

This clonotype was recorded a few times. The chain is built from TRBV28 and TRBJ1-1, with D possibly being TRBD1 (5 bases). Germline V gene sequence: CDR1 MDHEN, CDR2 SYDVKM. Between the trimmed V and J ends, which lost 6 bases and 2 bases, there was a span of 13 bases. The length of the CDR3 is 14 residues. The CDR3 spells CASSRGSANTEAFF. CDR3 nucleotide sequence: TGTGCCAGCAGCCGGGGGTCAGCTAACACTGAAGCTTTCTTT.

The CDR3 nucleotides are TGTGCCAGCAGTTCCCTAGCCAAAAACATTCAGTACTTC. Its translation: CASSSLAKNIQYF. J is TRBJ2-4 and V is TRBV6-2 or TRBV6-3; D remains ambiguous. The V and J ends lost 4 bases and 0 bases respectively, with 4 bases between them. The CDR3 covers 13 residues. Germline V gene sequence: CDR1 MNHEY, CDR2 SVGEGT.

This rearrangement joins TRBV5-4 to TRBJ2-3; tentatively, D is TRBD2 (5 bases). Looked up from germline, CDR1 is SGHNT and CDR2 is YYREEE (reference sequence). This CDR3 has 16 residues. Between the trimmed V and J ends, which lost 4 bases and 5 bases, there was a span of 20 bases. CDR3 in amino acids: CASSPRSGSGEDTQYF. The CDR3 DNA reads as TGTGCCAGCAGCCCTAGATCGGGGTCAGGAGAAGATACGCAGTATTTT.

The chain joins TRBV12-3 or TRBV12-4 to TRBJ2-3; 10 positions agree with TRBD2. V shed 3 bases, J shed 6 bases, and the junction held 6 bases outside the gene matches. The CDR3 consists of 15 residues. CDR3 sequence: CASSLASGGWDTQYF. CDR3 nucleotides: TGTGCCAGCAGTTTGGCTAGCGGGGGCTGGGATACGCAGTATTTT.